The present TCR beta chain was sequenced within a study of blood T cell repertoires in COVID-19. Study at large: Samples taken during acute and convalescent COVID-19 were collected in the United States, Italy and Spain. Sources were T cells, B-cell-depleted T cells, or PBMCs; the material itself was cDNA or gDNA.

In the study's own analysis: The assay estimated nucleated cells by amplifying reference gene primers. Some clones are missing from TCRdb's copy, which holds only in-frame ones; the method was immunoSEQ multiplex PCR. V and J calls and clone size are as listed in that table; D and trimming were resolved from the DNA. The sample contains around 70,000 clones, 82% of which appear only once. CDR1 MNHEY and CDR2 SVGAGI come from the germline V gene. The V segment lost 6 bases and the J segment 9 bases; nucleotides outside the gene matches: 5. The CDR3 is 12 residues long. The chain has TRBV6-5 and TRBJ2-3; 8 positions match TRBD1. Sequenced: peripheral blood. This sequence was found in a man aged 55 to 70 with acute or convalescent COVID-19. CDR3 nucleotide sequence: TGTGCCAGCAGGTGGACAGGGAGGACGCAGTATTTT. This gives the protein CASRWTGRTQYF.